Presented here are 23 T cell receptor beta chains from one specimen sequenced in a study of early T cells in non-severe SARS-CoV-2 infection. A single record per CDR3 protein comes from TCRdb applying MiXCR to the 5' RACE reads. The table includes more than 95,000 distinct CDR3 sequences, roughly 17% detected once. The material sequenced was whole blood. These receptors all stem from an adult who was a healthcare worker with PCR-confirmed SARS-CoV-2 infection or an uninfected control (not recorded which).

The V gene is TRBV27, the J gene TRBJ2-3; 7 nucleotides align to TRBD2. Germline V gene sequence: CDR1 MNHEY, CDR2 SMNVEV (reference sequence). The trim removed 8 bases at V and 0 bases at J, leaving 2 bases unmatched. The length of the CDR3 is 13 residues. Here the CDR3 reads CASGGGSTDTQYF. The CDR3 DNA sequence: TGTGCCAGCGGGGGAGGGAGCACAGATACGCAGTATTTT.

The chain recombines TRBV29-1 with TRBJ2-1; unclear D gene. V lost 4 bases, J lost 4 bases, and 2 bases lay in between. The CDR3 has 10 residues. CDR1 and CDR2 from the germline V gene are SQVTM and ANQGSEA. CDR3 nucleotides: TGCAGCGTTGGATACAATGAGCAGTTCTTC. Protein product: CSVGYNEQFF.

This clonotype came up a few times. The V call is TRBV28, the J call TRBJ1-2, with a possible D match to TRBD1 (6 bases). The germline V gene has CDR1 MDHEN and CDR2 SYDVKM. The V end lost 3 bases, the J end lost 8 bases, and 13 bases lay between the germline ends. This CDR3 region has 13 residues. CDR3 nucleotides: TGTGCCAGCAGTTTCTTTCGCGGGGGCGGCTACACCTTC. Its protein product is CASSFFRGGGYTF.

The chain recombines TRBV11-2 with TRBJ1-2; D is unresolved. The CDR3 is 16 amino acids. With 0 bases removed from V and 4 bases from J, the gap between germline ends came to 15 bases. Germline V gene data show CDR1 as SGHAT and CDR2 as FQNNGV. The CDR3 reads CASSLEGHTLIYGYTF. CDR3 DNA: TGTGCCAGCAGCTTAGAAGGCCATACCCTAATCTATGGCTACACCTTC.

J is TRBJ2-3 and V is TRBV29-1; 14 bases map to TRBD2. Trimming at V came to 7 bases and at J to 4 bases, leaving 4 bases not matched to a gene. The CDR3 spans 14 residues. CDR1 and CDR2 from the germline V gene are SQVTM and ANQGSEA. The CDR3 DNA reads TGCAGCGCCGGGACTAGCGGGAGCCCAGATACGCAGTATTTT. This sequence encodes CSAGTSGSPDTQYF.

J is TRBJ2-1 and V is TRBV12-3 or TRBV12-4; 7 bases match TRBD2. J was trimmed by 6 bases and V by 7 bases; bases with no gene match: 9. This CDR3 spans 14 amino acids. CDR3 sequence reads: CASTYGTTANEQFF. CDR3 nucleotides: TGTGCCAGCACCTACGGGACTACCGCCAATGAGCAGTTCTTC.

The chain carries TRBV6-2 or TRBV6-3 and TRBJ1-1, with D perhaps matching TRBD1 (6 bases). The V end lost 6 bases, the J end lost 8 bases, and 10 bases lay between the germline ends. The CDR3 runs 11 residues. Germline lookup yields CDR1 MNHEY and CDR2 SVGEGT. The DNA for the CDR3 is TGTGCCAGCAGGCGGACAGCAGAAGCTTTCTTT. Its translation: CASRRTAEAFF.

A few counts support this clonotype. A junction boundary mismatches the germline segment, possibly from a read error. This chain joins TRBV5-1 and TRBJ2-7; the match to TRBD1 covers 9 bases. From germline, CDR1 is SGHRS and CDR2 YFSETQ. The CDR3 has 12 amino acids. The CDR3 nucleotides are TGCGCCAGCAGCCAAGTCCCGGGACAGGGTACCTTC. As protein: CASSQVPGQGTF.

V and J are TRBV27 and TRBJ2-3; 7 positions agree with TRBD2. The V segment lost 8 bases and the J segment 2 bases; nucleotides outside the gene matches: 4. This CDR3 spans 13 amino acids. Germline CDR1 reads MNHEY; CDR2 reads SMNVEV (reference sequence). The CDR3 bases are TGTGCCAGCCGTAGCGGGCACACAGATACGCAGTATTTT. Translating gives CASRSGHTDTQYF.

The rearrangement uses TRBV30 and TRBJ1-2; 9 bases agree with TRBD1. Per the germline V gene, CDR1 is GTSNPN and CDR2 is SVGIG (reference sequence). V was pared by 4 bases and J by 8 bases, with 11 bases of the junction left unmatched. The CDR3 is 14 residues long. DNA of the CDR3: TGTGCCTGGAATGCACCCGGGACAGGGAGAGGCTACACCTTC. Translating it yields CAWNAPGTGRGYTF. The whole variable domain, filled in from reference TRBV30 and TRBJ1-2, reads SQTIHQWPATLVQPVGSPLSLECTVEGTSNPNLYWYRQAAGRGLQLLFYSVGIGQISSEVPQNLSASRPQDRQFILSSKKLLLSDSGFYLCAWNAPGTGRGYTFGSGTRLTVV.

This clonotype was seen only a few times. As DNA, the CDR3 is TGTGCCAGCAGTTATCCTGGGGCCTACAATGAGCAGTTCTTC. Translation: CASSYPGAYNEQFF. The V and J genes are TRBV6-5 and TRBJ2-1; the D is unclear. Germline-derived CDR1 and CDR2 are MNHEY and SVGAGI. V was cut by 3 bases and J by 2 bases, with 8 bases left in between. The CDR3 loop spans 14 amino acids.

V is TRBV6-4 and J is TRBJ1-5; D unclear. Germline V CDR1 and CDR2: MRHNA, SNTAGT. The germline V and J ends were trimmed by 0 bases and 4 bases, with 4 bases remaining between them. The CDR3 extends over 13 amino acids. CDR3 loop: CASSDSENQPQHF. CDR3 sequence (DNA): TGTGCCAGCAGTGACTCCGAGAATCAGCCCCAGCATTTT.

This clonotype appeared a few times. The chain uses TRBV5-6 and TRBJ2-1, with TRBD2 as a possible D gene (5 bases). This CDR3 is built from 14 residues. Germline V gives CDR1 SGHDT, CDR2 YYEEEE. V lost 4 bases, J lost 3 bases, and 11 bases lay in between. The CDR3 DNA reads TGTGCCAGCAGCGCATCGGACTTCTACAATGAGCAGTTCTTC. This sequence encodes CASSASDFYNEQFF.

The chain is built from TRBV10-3 and TRBJ2-3, with D possibly matching TRBD2 (6 bases). The CDR3 is made up of 15 amino acids. The germline V gene encodes CDR1 ENHRY and CDR2 SYGVKD. V lost 8 bases and J lost 2, with 17 bases in between. CDR3 region: CAIEDSGNITDTQYF. The CDR3 region has the DNA TGTGCCATCGAGGATAGCGGAAATATCACAGATACGCAGTATTTT.

In this sample, this clonotype turned up a few times. V usage is TRBV11-2 and J usage is TRBJ2-5; D might be TRBD2 (6 bases). V lost 3 bases and J lost 5, with 13 bases in between. The CDR3 covers 14 residues. Germline V gene sequence: CDR1 SGHAT, CDR2 FQNNGV. The DNA for the CDR3 is TGTGCCAGCAGCTTCTCTGGGAGCGGGGAGACCCAGTACTTC. Its translation: CASSFSGSGETQYF. Full variable domain (rest looked up from reference TRBV11-2 and TRBJ2-5): EAGVAQSPRYKIIEKRQSVAFWCNPISGHATLYWYQQILGQGPKLLIQFQNNGVVDDSQLPKDRFSAERLKGVDSTLKIQPAKLEDSAVYLCASSFSGSGETQYFGPGTRLLVL.

This clonotype was seen more than once but under ten times. The CDR3 DNA is TGTGCCAGCAGTTTATCAGGCCCCTCTAGAGGAAGCAATCAGCCCCAGCATTTT. Protein: CASSLSGPSRGSNQPQHF. This rearrangement joins TRBV27 to TRBJ1-5; D is uncertain. V gave up 0 bases and J gave up 1 base, with 16 bases separating them. This CDR3 spans 18 amino acids. Looked up from germline, CDR1 is MNHEY and CDR2 is SMNVEV (reference sequence).

DNA for the CDR3: TGTGCCAGCAGTCTCAACCCTGGGGCCTACAATGAGCAGTTCTTC. Translated: CASSLNPGAYNEQFF. V and J are TRBV6-2 or TRBV6-3 and TRBJ2-1; D not certain. V was cut by 5 bases and J by 2 bases, with 13 bases left in between. The CDR3 length is 15 residues. From germline, CDR1 is MNHEY and CDR2 SVGEGT.

This clonotype was picked up a small number of times. This chain joins TRBV3-1 and TRBJ2-7; D tentatively fits TRBD1 or TRBD2 (5 bases each). Germline CDR1 reads LGHDT; CDR2 reads YNNKEL (reference sequence). The V and J ends lost 2 bases and 5 bases respectively, with 19 bases between them. This CDR3 spans 16 amino acids. CDR3 loop: CASSQLRTYRRDEQYF. The CDR3 coding sequence is TGTGCCAGCAGCCAATTGAGGACATACAGGCGGGACGAGCAGTACTTC.

This clonotype was observed at least ten times. The chain uses TRBV11-2 and TRBJ2-1, with 14 bases aligning to TRBD2. Germline values: CDR1 SGHAT, CDR2 FQNNGV. J lost 0 bases, V lost 4 bases, and 8 bases had no gene match. This CDR3 has 19 residues. CDR3 region: CASSSAGTSGGSSYNEQFF. CDR3 sequence (DNA): TGTGCCAGCAGCTCTGCCGGGACTAGCGGGGGAAGCTCCTACAATGAGCAGTTCTTC.

This clonotype was detected ten times or more. The chain carries TRBV25-1 and TRBJ1-5, with D tentatively TRBD1 (5 bases). Germline loops: CDR1 MGHDK, CDR2 SYGVNS. The V end was cut by 4 bases, the J end by 1 base, with 11 bases between. This CDR3 spans 15 amino acids. The CDR3 DNA is TGTGCCAGCAGTGCTGGGACGGGAAGCAATCAGCCCCAGCATTTT. Its protein product is CASSAGTGSNQPQHF.

V gene TRBV7-2 combines with J gene TRBJ1-5; perhaps TRBD1 as D (5 bases). CDR1 is SGHTA, CDR2 FQGNSA, per germline. Trimming cost V 3 bases and J 7 bases, with 10 bases left between them. The CDR3 is 13 amino acids. CDR3: CTSSFSREQPQHF. The CDR3, as DNA: TGTACCAGCAGCTTCTCCAGGGAACAGCCCCAGCATTTT.

Ten or more counts support this clonotype. The chain recombines TRBV28 with TRBJ2-7, with D unclear. The V gene's germline CDR1 is MDHEN and CDR2 SYDVKM. The V end lost 7 bases, the J end lost 0 bases, and 13 bases lay between the germline ends. The CDR3 extends over 14 amino acids. CDR3 region: CASTPGSLSYEQYF. In DNA form, the CDR3 reads TGTGCCAGCACCCCCGGGTCCCTCTCCTACGAGCAGTACTTC.

Only a few counts were recorded for this clonotype. The genes are TRBV5-1 and TRBJ2-5, with D tentatively TRBD1 (5 bases). The CDR3 loop spans 15 amino acids. V was shortened by 4 bases and J by 2 bases, with 15 bases between the two germline ends. Germline V CDR1 and CDR2: SGHRS, YFSETQ. This CDR3 reads CASSRTIRVQETQYF. The CDR3, as DNA: TGCGCCAGCAGCCGCACCATCAGGGTTCAAGAGACCCAGTACTTC.